One and the same sample provided the 16 T cell receptor beta chains below, sequenced in a study of radiotherapy plus CTLA-4 blockade in lung cancer. Measured with immunoSEQ multiplex PCR; TCRdb has only the in-frame clones, and not every one. The sample consists of some 78,000 clones, approximately 83% of them appearing once. The sequenced sample was peripheral blood, obtained from a patient treated with radiotherapy plus ipilimumab. Source of these receptors: a human donor with non-small cell lung cancer who had a partial response to radiotherapy plus ipilimumab.

The V gene is TRBV28, the J gene TRBJ2-7; TRBD2 is a possible D gene (7 bases). Trimming cost V 8 bases and J 2 bases, with 16 bases left between them. The CDR3 sequence is 14 residues long. The germline V gene has CDR1 MDHEN and CDR2 SYDVKM. CDR3 loop: CASLEGGGTYEQYF. The CDR3 nucleotides read TGTGCCAGCCTCGAAGGGGGGGGTACCTACGAGCAGTACTTC.

The chain couples TRBV19 to TRBJ2-3; D possibly corresponds to TRBD2 (5 bases). The CDR3 runs 15 residues. CDR1 and CDR2 (germline): LNHDA, SQIVND (reference sequence). V shed 7 bases and J shed 4 bases, with 18 bases lying between them. The CDR3 region is CASIPRPGTADTQYF. Written as DNA, the CDR3 is TGTGCCAGTATTCCCCGCCCGGGAACCGCAGATACGCAGTATTTT.

The chain recombines TRBV7-2 with TRBJ2-1; D not certain. CDR3 size: 14 residues. Germline values: CDR1 SGHTA, CDR2 FQGNSA. Trimming removed 4 bases at V and 8 bases at J, with 15 bases between. This chain's CDR3 is CASSSPSRSDEQFF. CDR3 bases: TGTGCCAGCAGCTCCCCCTCCCGGTCCGATGAGCAGTTCTTC.

This sequence joins TRBV27 and TRBJ2-3, with D tentatively TRBD2 (6 bases). Germline values: CDR1 MNHEY, CDR2 SMNVEV (reference sequence). This CDR3 is 14 amino acids long. Trimming took 1 base from V and 4 from J, leaving 9 bases between them. This chain's CDR3 is CASSLLLASDTQYF. The CDR3 bases are TGTGCCAGCAGTTTATTACTAGCTTCAGATACGCAGTATTTT.

The chain is built from TRBV7-8 and TRBJ1-3, with a tentative D call TRBD1 (5 bases). Germline V gives CDR1 SGHVS, CDR2 FQNEAQ. The CDR3 has 17 amino acids. Trimming stripped 1 base from V and 0 bases from J, with 13 bases between. DNA of the CDR3: TGTGCCAGCAGCTTAGTCCGGGGACTGCGCTCTGGAAACACCATATATTTT. The encoded protein is CASSLVRGLRSGNTIYF.

This chain joins TRBV5-1 and TRBJ1-1, with D possibly TRBD1 on 5 matching bases. Per the germline V gene, CDR1 is SGHRS and CDR2 is YFSETQ. V was clipped by 0 bases and J by 5 bases, with 14 bases between them. The CDR3 has 15 residues. The CDR3 nucleotides read TGCGCCAGCAGCTTGGGACAGCCGGGAGGGACTGAAGCTTTCTTT. Amino acid sequence: CASSLGQPGGTEAFF.

The gene calls are TRBV28 and TRBJ2-3, with TRBD2 as a possible D gene (6 bases). The CDR3 runs to 15 residues. Per the germline V gene, CDR1 is MDHEN and CDR2 is SYDVKM. V was shortened by 8 bases and J by 5 bases, with 20 bases between the two germline ends. The CDR3 protein is CASRRGTPSRDTQYF. CDR3 nucleotides: TGTGCCAGCCGACGGGGGACTCCCTCTCGAGATACGCAGTATTTT. The variable domain in full, with the rest retrieved from reference TRBV28 and TRBJ2-3, is DVKVTQSSRYLVKRTGEKVFLECVQDMDHENMFWYRQDPGLGLRLIYFSYDVKMKEKGDIPEGYSVSREKKERFSLILESASTNQTSMYLCASRRGTPSRDTQYFGPGTRLTVL.

This chain joins TRBV19 and TRBJ2-2; perhaps TRBD2 as D (6 bases). The CDR3 sequence is 15 residues long. The V and J ends lost 8 bases and 1 base respectively, with 14 bases between them. The germline CDR1 and CDR2 sequences are LNHDA and SQIVND (reference sequence). The CDR3 protein is CASAEGTLNTGELFF. The CDR3 nucleotides are TGTGCCAGTGCCGAAGGGACTCTGAACACCGGGGAGCTGTTTTTT.

The chain has TRBV6-1 and TRBJ1-5; tentative D call: TRBD1 (6 bases). Trimming shortened V by 0 bases and J by 9 bases, and 15 bases separated the two germline ends. CDR3 size: 15 residues. From germline, CDR1 is MNHNS and CDR2 SASEGT. The CDR3 reads CASSEAGGLGSPQHF. DNA for the CDR3: TGTGCCAGCAGTGAAGCAGGGGGATTGGGTTCGCCCCAGCATTTT.

This clone showed up just a few times. V usage is TRBV7-9 and J usage is TRBJ1-4; tentative D call: TRBD1 (5 bases). The CDR3 runs 16 residues. Trimming pared 5 bases from V and 3 bases from J, leaving 16 bases between. Germline CDR1 and CDR2: SEHNR and FQNEAQ (reference sequence). CDR3 sequence: CASSNRGGQPNEKLFF. The DNA of the CDR3 is TGTGCCAGCAGCAACAGAGGTGGACAACCTAATGAAAAACTGTTTTTT.

The V call is TRBV6-6, the J call TRBJ2-1; 7 positions match TRBD1. This CDR3 is built from 15 residues. V was clipped by 6 bases and J by 7 bases; unmatched bases: 12. The V gene's germline CDR1 is MNHNY and CDR2 SVGAGI (reference sequence). In nucleotides, the CDR3 is TGTGCCAGCAGGATCCCCGGGACAGAGAAGAATGAGCAGTTCTTC. It specifies CASRIPGTEKNEQFF.

This sequence joins TRBV11-3 and TRBJ2-1; 10 bases line up with TRBD2. Germline-derived CDR1 and CDR2 are SGHNT and YENEEA. V was clipped by 5 bases and J by 3 bases; unmatched bases: 7. This CDR3 is 16 amino acids long. CDR3 sequence: CASSRRTSGFYNEQFF. For the CDR3, the DNA is TGTGCCAGCAGCCGCCGGACTAGCGGTTTCTACAATGAGCAGTTCTTC.

The chain combines TRBV14 with TRBJ2-1; possibly TRBD1 for D (7 bases). Looked up from germline, CDR1 is SGHDN and CDR2 is FVKESK. V was trimmed by 0 bases and J by 7 bases, leaving 13 bases between them. The CDR3 has 15 residues. CDR3 in amino acids: CASSQEAGGINEQFF. CDR3 coding DNA: TGTGCCAGCAGCCAAGAGGCAGGGGGGATAAATGAGCAGTTCTTC.

This chain connects TRBV6-1 to TRBJ1-2, with D maybe TRBD1 (6 bases). The length of the CDR3 is 14 residues. Deletions cut 6 bases from V and 0 bases from J, with 11 bases between. Per the germline V gene, CDR1 is MNHNS and CDR2 is SASEGT. CDR3 sequence reads: CASRPSGANYGYTF. Here the CDR3 DNA reads TGTGCCAGCAGGCCTTCAGGGGCTAACTATGGCTACACCTTC.

The chain employs TRBV28 and TRBJ2-3, with 10 positions matching TRBD1. V was pared by 2 bases and J by 6 bases, with 11 bases of the junction left unmatched. Germline CDR1 MDHEN, CDR2 SYDVKM. This CDR3 comprises 17 residues. The CDR3 is CASSLRASGTGADTQYF. CDR3 nucleotides: TGTGCCAGCAGTTTAAGGGCCTCCGGGACAGGGGCCGATACGCAGTATTTT. The full variable domain, with the rest looked up from reference TRBV28 and TRBJ2-3, is DVKVTQSSRYLVKRTGEKVFLECVQDMDHENMFWYRQDPGLGLRLIYFSYDVKMKEKGDIPEGYSVSREKKERFSLILESASTNQTSMYLCASSLRASGTGADTQYFGPGTRLTVL.

The CDR3 DNA is TGTGCCAGCAGTGAAGGGAGGCTCTATGGCTACACCTTC. Encoded protein: CASSEGRLYGYTF. V is TRBV6-5 and J is TRBJ1-2; no reliable D call. Trimming pared 5 bases from V and 4 bases from J, leaving 11 bases between. CDR3 size: 13 residues. Germline lookup yields CDR1 MNHEY and CDR2 SVGAGI.